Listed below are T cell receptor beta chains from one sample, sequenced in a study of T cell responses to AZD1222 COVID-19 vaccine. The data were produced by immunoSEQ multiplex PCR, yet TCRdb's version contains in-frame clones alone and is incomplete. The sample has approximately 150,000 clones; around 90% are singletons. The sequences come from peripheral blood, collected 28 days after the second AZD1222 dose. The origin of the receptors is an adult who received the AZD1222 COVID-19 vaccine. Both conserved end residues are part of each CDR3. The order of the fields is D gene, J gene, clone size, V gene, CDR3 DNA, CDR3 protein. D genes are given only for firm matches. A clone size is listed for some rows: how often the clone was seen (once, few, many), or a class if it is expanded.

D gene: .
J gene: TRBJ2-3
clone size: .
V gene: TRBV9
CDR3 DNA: TGTGCCAGCAGCGTAGCTGGGCTCACAGATACGCAGTATTTT
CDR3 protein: CASSVAGLTDTQYF

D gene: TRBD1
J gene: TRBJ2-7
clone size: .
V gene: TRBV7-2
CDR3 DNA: TGTGCCAGCAGCTGGGGGAGGTTGGGACAGGGAATGTACGAGCAGTACTTC
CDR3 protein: CASSWGRLGQGMYEQYF

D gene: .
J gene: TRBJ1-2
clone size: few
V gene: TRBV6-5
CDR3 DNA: TGTGCCAGCAGTCGCGGCAAGTCGGACGGCTATGGCTACACCTTC
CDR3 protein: CASSRGKSDGYGYTF

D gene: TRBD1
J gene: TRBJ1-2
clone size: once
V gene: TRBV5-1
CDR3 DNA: TGCGCCAGCAGCGACGATCCAGGGGGCAGGAGCTACACCTTC
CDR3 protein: CASSDDPGGRSYTF

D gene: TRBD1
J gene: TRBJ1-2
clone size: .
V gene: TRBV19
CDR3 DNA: TGTGCCAGTAGTTCAAGAACGGGACAGGGGGCAAAGGGCTACACCTTC
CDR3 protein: CASSSRTGQGAKGYTF

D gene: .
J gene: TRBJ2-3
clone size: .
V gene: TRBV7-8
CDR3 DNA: TGTGCCAGCAGCCGCGGGGTTTCAGATACGCAGTATTTT
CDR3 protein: CASSRGVSDTQYF

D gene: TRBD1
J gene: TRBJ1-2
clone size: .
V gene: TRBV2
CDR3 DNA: TGTGCCAGCAGGGCCAGGGGGATGAATGGCTACACCTTC
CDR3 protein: CASRARGMNGYTF

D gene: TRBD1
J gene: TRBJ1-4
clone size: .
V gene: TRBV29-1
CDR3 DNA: TGCAGCGTTGATATCGGACAGGGTGGTCGTGAAAAACTGTTTTTT
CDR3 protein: CSVDIGQGGREKLFF

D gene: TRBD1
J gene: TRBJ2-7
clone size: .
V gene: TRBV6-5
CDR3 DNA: TGTGCCAGCAGTTACTCACAACCGGGACAGGGGCGCGAGCAGTACTTC
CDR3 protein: CASSYSQPGQGREQYF

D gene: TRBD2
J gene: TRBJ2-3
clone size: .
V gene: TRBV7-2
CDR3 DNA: TGTGCCAGCAGCTTAGTTGCGGGGGGGGGTGATACGCAGTATTTT
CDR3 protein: CASSLVAGGGDTQYF